Each of the 31 T cell receptor beta chains below was sequenced from the same sample in a study of blood T cell repertoires in COVID-19. Clones were sequenced by immunoSEQ multiplex PCR, and TCRdb holds only the in-frame ones, with some missing. The table lists 100,000 to 120,000 clones, 82% of them singletons. Sequenced material: peripheral blood. The receptors come from a woman aged 55-70 years with acute or convalescent COVID-19.

J is TRBJ1-6 and V is TRBV7-8; weak D call: TRBD1 (6 bases). The CDR3 is made up of 13 amino acids. V was cut by 6 bases and J by 7 bases, with 10 bases left in between. Germline V CDR1 and CDR2: SGHVS, FQNEAQ. CDR3 bases: TGTGCCAGCAGGACAGGTTGGAATTCACCCCTCCACTTT. Its translation is CASRTGWNSPLHF.

V usage is TRBV12-3 or TRBV12-4 and J usage is TRBJ1-2; no firm D call. The CDR3 covers 12 residues. V was pared by 8 bases and J by 2 bases, with 9 bases between. CDR3 loop: CASGRGNYGYTF. DNA for the CDR3: TGTGCCAGCGGGCGAGGGAACTATGGCTACACCTTC.

This clone was seen only once. The chain couples TRBV3-1 (or the pseudogene TRBV3-2) to TRBJ2-3; 9 bases match TRBD2. Germline V gene sequence: CDR1 LGHDT, CDR2 YNNKEL (reference sequence). J gave up 3 bases and V 1 base, and 17 bases lay outside the gene matches. The CDR3 has 20 residues. CDR3 in DNA: TGTGCCAGCAGCCAAGCGGTCGGTACGTGGGCGGGGGGGTTGACAGATACGCAGTATTTT. This codes for CASSQAVGTWAGGLTDTQYF.

This rearrangement joins TRBV28 to TRBJ2-7, with D tentatively TRBD1 (5 bases). Germline CDR1 and CDR2: MDHEN and SYDVKM. This CDR3 spans 13 amino acids. V lost 4 bases, J lost 5 bases, and 12 bases lay in between. This CDR3 is CASSSPLGHEQYF. The CDR3 DNA sequence: TGTGCCAGCAGTTCACCCTTGGGGCACGAGCAGTACTTC.

The chain is built from TRBV28 and TRBJ1-3, with D possibly being TRBD1 (5 bases). The CDR3 contains 18 residues. Germline CDR1 reads MDHEN; CDR2 reads SYDVKM. The ends were cut back, 3 bases at V and 4 bases at J, with 22 bases in the middle. The CDR3 DNA reads TGTGCCAGCAGTTTGCATGGATCTACAGGTGCGGGGGGAAACACCATATATTTT. Protein: CASSLHGSTGAGGNTIYF.

The rearrangement joins TRBV9 to TRBJ1-5; TRBD1 aligns across 8 bases. Unmatched junction bases numbered 7, after V lost 2 bases and J lost 3 bases. This CDR3 has 16 amino acids. CDR1 is SGDLS and CDR2 is YYNGEE in the germline V gene. CDR3 sequence reads: CASSVRDRTANQPQHF. The CDR3 DNA is TGTGCCAGCAGCGTTAGGGACAGGACCGCCAATCAGCCCCAGCATTTT.

The CDR3 DNA sequence: TGCGCCAGCAGCCCGGAGGGGGGGGGAGGCTACACCTTC. It translates to CASSPEGGGGYTF. The chain joins TRBV5-1 to TRBJ1-2; maybe TRBD1 (6 bases). The CDR3 sequence is 13 residues long. CDR1 and CDR2 (germline): SGHRS, YFSETQ. Trimming removed 4 bases from V and 8 bases from J, with 15 bases in between.

The CDR3: CASSQDPAGWETQYF. CDR3 DNA sequence: TGTGCCAGCAGCCAGGACCCAGCGGGGTGGGAGACCCAGTACTTC. The J gene is TRBJ2-5, the V gene TRBV7-3; 7 nucleotides agree with TRBD2. Losses at the gene ends were 5 bases for V and 5 bases for J; bases not matched to a gene: 11. CDR1 and CDR2 (germline): SGHTA, FQGTGA. The CDR3 has 15 residues. Full variable domain (outside the CDR3, taken from reference TRBV7-3 and TRBJ2-5): GAGVSQTPSNKVTEKGKYVELRCDPISGHTALYWYRQSLGQGPEFLIYFQGTGAADDSGLPNDRFFAVRPEGSVSTLKIQRTERGDSAVYLCASSQDPAGWETQYFGPGTRLLVL.

This chain links TRBV10-3 with TRBJ1-5; no reliable D call. From germline, CDR1 is ENHRY and CDR2 SYGVKD. V gave up 2 bases and J gave up 6 bases, with 11 bases separating them. The CDR3 sequence is 14 residues long. The CDR3 nucleotides read TGTGCCATCAGTGAGCGGGCGGGCAGTCAGCCCCAGCATTTT. It encodes CAISERAGSQPQHF.

A few counts support this clone. CDR3 bases: TGCGCCACTTCGACAGGGGGCTATACTGAAGCTTTCTTT. The encoded protein is CATSTGGYTEAFF. This sequence joins TRBV10-2 and TRBJ1-1; TRBD1 matches 10 bases. V was clipped by 10 bases and J by 5 bases; unmatched bases: 7. The CDR3 extends over 13 amino acids. CDR1 is WSHSY and CDR2 is SAAADI in the germline V gene.

The chain employs TRBV30 and TRBJ2-5; TRBD2 matches at 12 bases. The CDR3 has 14 residues. Per the germline V gene, CDR1 is GTSNPN and CDR2 is SVGIG (reference sequence). Trimming at V came to 1 base and at J to 5 bases, leaving 2 bases not matched to a gene. The CDR3 bases are TGTGCCTGGAGTGAGGGACTAGCGGGTGAGACCCAGTACTTC. Protein sequence: CAWSEGLAGETQYF.

This sequence joins TRBV4-3 and TRBJ1-6, with 7 bases identical to TRBD1. The CDR3 totals 16 residues. Per the germline V gene, CDR1 is LGHNA and CDR2 is YSLEER. Trimming at V came to 0 bases and at J to 8 bases, leaving 7 bases not matched to a gene. The CDR3: CASSQDYRGRDSPLHF. The DNA for the CDR3 is TGCGCCAGCAGCCAAGACTACAGGGGAAGGGATTCACCCCTCCACTTT.

The rearrangement uses TRBV4-2 and TRBJ2-2; the D gene is possibly TRBD1 (6 bases). Per germline, CDR1 LGHNA and CDR2 YNFKEQ. The CDR3 sequence is 15 residues long. The V gene lost 0 bases and the J gene lost 7 bases, with 12 bases spanning the gap. CDR3 coding DNA: TGTGCCAGCAGCCAAGATACCACAGGGAGCGGGGAGCTGTTTTTT. Residues: CASSQDTTGSGELFF.

The J gene is TRBJ2-6, the V gene TRBV19, with 7 bases identical to TRBD1. Germline V lookup: CDR1 LNHDA, CDR2 SQIVND (reference sequence). The V gene end was trimmed by 8 bases and the J gene end by 0 bases; junction bases not matched to a gene: 4. This CDR3 contains 15 residues. This CDR3 reads CASRQGTSGANVLTF. The DNA of the CDR3 is TGTGCCAGTCGACAGGGAACCTCTGGGGCCAACGTCCTGACTTTC.

The J gene is TRBJ2-7, the V gene TRBV5-5; 10 bases fit TRBD2. J was trimmed by 2 bases and V by 4 bases; bases with no gene match: 3. From germline, CDR1 is SGHKS and CDR2 YYEKEE (reference sequence). This CDR3 comprises 14 residues. CDR3 in amino acids: CASSLAGEAYEQYF. The DNA of the CDR3 is TGTGCCAGCAGCCTAGCGGGGGAAGCCTACGAGCAGTACTTC.

The chain couples TRBV28 to TRBJ1-1; D might be TRBD1 (5 bases). The CDR3 runs 13 residues. Trimming pared 6 bases from V and 1 base from J, leaving 9 bases between. The germline V gene has CDR1 MDHEN and CDR2 SYDVKM. The CDR3 spells CASSRQWNTEAFF. CDR3 sequence (DNA): TGTGCCAGCAGCCGACAGTGGAACACTGAAGCTTTCTTT. Drawing the rest from reference TRBV28 and TRBJ1-1, the complete variable domain is DVKVTQSSRYLVKRTGEKVFLECVQDMDHENMFWYRQDPGLGLRLIYFSYDVKMKEKGDIPEGYSVSREKKERFSLILESASTNQTSMYLCASSRQWNTEAFFGQGTRLTVV.

The chain recombines TRBV3-1 (or the pseudogene TRBV3-2) with TRBJ2-3; D remains ambiguous. Germline assignment: CDR1 LGHDT and CDR2 YNNKEL (reference sequence). V was clipped by 6 bases and J by 2 bases, with 15 bases between them. The CDR3 spans 15 residues. The CDR3, as DNA: TGTGCCAGCAGTCGCGGTGGCCTTATCACAGATACGCAGTATTTT. Amino acid sequence: CASSRGGLITDTQYF.

The chain is built from TRBV2 and TRBJ1-2; 8 positions match TRBD1. The length of the CDR3 is 16 residues. The V and J ends lost 8 bases and 3 bases, in that order; junction bases with no gene match: 14. Germline CDR1 SNHLY, CDR2 FYNNEI. CDR3 region: CASPRPGQALHYGYTF. The CDR3 DNA reads as TGTGCCAGCCCTAGGCCGGGACAGGCTCTACACTATGGCTACACCTTC.

The chain is built from TRBV5-1 and TRBJ1-3; D is possibly TRBD1 (5 bases). The V end lost 9 bases, the J end lost 2 bases, and 24 bases lay between the germline ends. The CDR3 has 17 residues. The V gene's germline CDR1 is SGHRS and CDR2 YFSETQ. CDR3: CAKGPRTCSRPGNTIYF. In DNA form, the CDR3 reads TGCGCCAAGGGGCCACGTACCTGTTCACGGCCTGGAAACACCATATATTTT.

This chain uses TRBV20-1 with TRBJ1-1; possible D gene TRBD1, 6 bases. CDR3 length equals 13 residues. V lost 3 bases to trimming and J lost 1 base, with 9 bases between them. CDR1 is DFQATT and CDR2 is SNEGSKA in the germline V gene (reference sequence). CDR3 nucleotides: TGCAGTGCTAGTTACAGGGCGAACACTGAAGCTTTCTTT. Amino acids: CSASYRANTEAFF.

The chain has TRBV5-1 and TRBJ1-1; D gene uncertain. V dropped 4 bases and J dropped 6 bases, with 22 bases sitting between them. From germline, CDR1 is SGHRS and CDR2 YFSETQ. The CDR3 loop spans 16 amino acids. CDR3 loop: CASSTNRQVNNAEAFF. The CDR3 DNA reads as TGCGCCAGCAGCACAAACCGACAAGTCAATAACGCTGAAGCTTTCTTT.

This clone was counted only a few times. The genes are TRBV6-1 and TRBJ2-7, with D possibly TRBD1 on 5 matching bases. Trimming left V 6 bases short and J 0 bases short, with 12 bases between. Germline lookup yields CDR1 MNHNS and CDR2 SASEGT. The CDR3 totals 14 residues. CDR3 protein: CASRFDRASYEQYF. CDR3 nucleotide sequence: TGTGCCAGCAGATTTGACAGAGCCTCCTACGAGCAGTACTTC.

The CDR3 coding sequence is TGTGCCAGCAGCGCACTACAGGGACCTAATTCACCCCTCCACTTT. Amino acids: CASSALQGPNSPLHF. The V call is TRBV9, the J call TRBJ1-6; a weak D match, TRBD1 (6 bases). The CDR3 runs 15 residues. Trimming shortened V by 3 bases and J by 6 bases, and 13 bases separated the two germline ends. The V gene's germline CDR1 is SGDLS and CDR2 YYNGEE. Combining the CDR3 with reference TRBV9 and TRBJ1-6 gives the whole variable domain DSGVTQTPKHLITATGQRVTLRCSPRSGDLSVYWYQQSLDQGLQFLIQYYNGEERAKGNILERFSAQQFPDLHSELNLSSLELGDSALYFCASSALQGPNSPLHFGNGTRLTVT.

The genes are TRBV5-1 and TRBJ2-1; 7 bases map to TRBD1. V lost 6 bases to trimming and J lost 3 bases; unmatched junction nucleotides: 6. CDR3 size: 14 residues. The germline V gene encodes CDR1 SGHRS and CDR2 YFSETQ. The CDR3 spells CASTPAGGYNEQFF. The CDR3 coding sequence is TGCGCCAGCACCCCCGCAGGGGGCTACAATGAGCAGTTCTTC.

CDR3 bases: TGTGCCAGCAGTTTCGGGGGGGCAGAGCCCCAGCATTTT. Translating gives CASSFGGAEPQHF. The gene calls are TRBV27 and TRBJ1-5; tentative D call: TRBD1 (6 bases). The germline CDR1 and CDR2 sequences are MNHEY and SMNVEV (reference sequence). Trimming stripped 3 bases from V and 8 bases from J, with 11 bases between. CDR3 length: 13 amino acids.

The V call is TRBV6-5, the J call TRBJ1-2, with 7 bases fitting TRBD1. With 6 bases clipped from V and 8 bases from J, the junction kept 12 bases outside the gene matches. The germline V gene has CDR1 MNHEY and CDR2 SVGAGI. The CDR3 is made up of 14 amino acids. The CDR3 spells CASSDRARIEGYTF. The CDR3 nucleotides read TGTGCCAGCAGCGACAGGGCGAGGATTGAGGGCTACACCTTC.

The chain is built from TRBV15 and TRBJ2-3, with TRBD2 as a possible D gene (6 bases). Germline assignment: CDR1 LNHNV and CDR2 YYDKDF (reference sequence). Trimming took 0 bases from V and 6 from J, leaving 16 bases between them. The CDR3 is made up of 16 amino acids. CDR3 sequence: CATSREKRVQRDTQYF. The CDR3, as DNA: TGTGCCACCAGCAGAGAGAAGCGGGTCCAAAGGGATACGCAGTATTTT.

In this sample, this clone turned up once. The genes are TRBV4-1 and TRBJ2-1; a possible D gene is TRBD2 (6 bases). Germline CDR1 and CDR2: MGHRA and YSYEKL. Between the trimmed V and J ends, which lost 1 base and 1 base, there was a span of 11 bases. The CDR3 is made up of 16 amino acids. The CDR3 DNA sequence: TGCGCCAGCAGCCAAGGGTACGGGGGTTCCTACAATGAGCAGTTCTTC. Its protein is CASSQGYGGSYNEQFF.

The chain is built from TRBV28 and TRBJ1-2; 11 nucleotides match TRBD1. J gave up 7 bases and V 6 bases, and 10 bases lay outside the gene matches. CDR1 MDHEN and CDR2 SYDVKM come from the germline V gene. The CDR3 covers 15 residues. The chain's CDR3 is CASRRTDGTGGGYTF. The DNA of the CDR3 is TGTGCCAGCAGGCGGACCGACGGGACAGGGGGTGGCTACACCTTC.

The rearrangement joins TRBV5-4 to TRBJ1-2; TRBD1 is a possible D gene (5 bases). Germline V gene sequence: CDR1 SGHNT, CDR2 YYREEE (reference sequence). Trimming cost V 0 bases and J 4 bases, with 16 bases left between them. The CDR3 spans 16 residues. The CDR3 DNA reads TGTGCCAGCAGCTTGGGGGGTGACAGATGGGGCTATGGCTACACCTTC. The encoded protein is CASSLGGDRWGYGYTF.

The chain couples TRBV5-1 to TRBJ2-3, with D tentatively TRBD2 (5 bases). The length of the CDR3 is 14 residues. The germline V gene encodes CDR1 SGHRS and CDR2 YFSETQ. V dropped 7 bases and J dropped 2 bases, with 14 bases sitting between them. CDR3 DNA: TGCGCCAGCGGCCCGTCGACTAACACAGATACGCAGTATTTT. Protein sequence: CASGPSTNTDTQYF.